The entry below describes one T cell receptor (beta chain). Its antigen is not identified. These data come from a study of graft-versus-host responses after intestinal transplantation. About the study: Multivisceral, liver-intestinal, or isolated intestinal transplants were received by the recipients. Anti-thymocyte globulin was used for induction in all recipients, who then took tacrolimus and steroids for roughly three years. Study-level findings and limits: Patients who carried graft-donor T cell macrochimerism also had high graft-versus-host to host-versus-graft clonal ratios in their allografts.

Looked up from germline, CDR1 is MGHRA and CDR2 is YSYEKL. V dropped 1 base and J dropped 8; count of bases not matched to a gene: 14. The CDR3 loop spans 17 amino acids. Profiled with immunoSEQ multiplex PCR; TCRdb holds only in-frame clones, not every one. The sample yields 84,000 or so clones, about nine tenths seen once. The origin of this receptor is a human donor who received an intestinal transplant. The chain has TRBV4-1 and TRBJ2-3; 8 bases line up with TRBD1. This specimen was unstimulated CD4+ T cells sorted from spleen or lymph node cells, taken before intestinal transplant. The CDR3 loop reads CASSQAGTTGVEGTQYF. CDR3 nucleotides: TGCGCCAGCAGCCAAGCTGGTACGACAGGGGTTGAGGGTACGCAGTATTTT.